This entry is about one T cell receptor beta chain. This sample stems from a study of blood T cell repertoires in COVID-19. Study-level information: COVID-19 samples, acute and convalescent, were from the United States, Italy and Spain.

The CDR3 has 13 residues. Looked up from germline, CDR1 is LGHDT and CDR2 is YNNKEL (reference sequence). Trimming removed 3 bases at V and 4 bases at J, with 10 bases between. Participant age was roughly 18 to 100 years, and participants resided in fewer than 25 US areas. Membership in each cohort depended on participant-reported clinical history. Clones were read by immunoSEQ multiplex PCR, and TCRdb kept only the in-frame ones, dropping some. The table includes roughly 170,000 clones, approximately 80% detected once. Specimen: PBMCs or T cells enriched from blood (not recorded which). The chain recombines TRBV3-1 (or the pseudogene TRBV3-2) with TRBJ2-7; no firm D call. The sequence was obtained from a woman aged 50 to 60 who had recovered from COVID-19. The CDR3 nucleotides read TGTGCCAGCAGCCATTCCCGTCTTTACGAGCAGTACTTC. It specifies CASSHSRLYEQYF.